Each of the 30 T cell receptor beta chains below was sequenced from the same sample in a study of blood T cell repertoires in COVID-19. Data came from immunoSEQ multiplex PCR; TCRdb stores just in-frame clones and leaves some out. The table includes approximately 350,000 clones, 88% detected once. The source material was peripheral blood. These receptors came from a woman in her sixties or seventies with COVID-19, enrolled during active disease.

The chain combines TRBV28 with TRBJ1-1; no reliable D call. V was shortened by 6 bases and J by 4 bases, with 30 bases between the two germline ends. CDR1 is MDHEN, CDR2 SYDVKM, per germline. CDR3 length: 19 amino acids. The CDR3: CASSTDQILDAEGFTEAFF. The CDR3 DNA follows: TGTGCCAGCAGCACGGACCAAATTTTAGACGCCGAGGGATTCACTGAAGCTTTCTTT.

This chain uses TRBV7-9 with TRBJ1-1; D might be TRBD1 (6 bases). CDR3 length: 14 residues. Per the germline V gene, CDR1 is SEHNR and CDR2 is FQNEAQ (reference sequence). The V end lost 6 bases, the J end lost 0 bases, and 11 bases lay between the germline ends. The CDR3 protein is CASSRGGMNTEAFF. CDR3 DNA sequence: TGTGCCAGCAGTCGAGGGGGAATGAACACTGAAGCTTTCTTT. Supplemented by reference TRBV7-9 and TRBJ1-1, the full variable domain reads DTGVSQNPRHKITKRGQNVTFRCDPISEHNRLYWYRQTLGQGPEFLTYFQNEAQLEKSRLLSDRFSAERPKGSFSTLEIQRTEQGDSAMYLCASSRGGMNTEAFFGQGTRLTVV.

V gene TRBV3-1 (or the pseudogene TRBV3-2) combines with J gene TRBJ2-7, with D uncertain. From germline, CDR1 is LGHDT and CDR2 YNNKEL (reference sequence). The CDR3 length is 14 residues. Trimming took 1 base from V and 3 from J, leaving 10 bases between them. The CDR3 sequence: CASSQGLRSYEQYF. The CDR3 DNA reads as TGTGCCAGCAGCCAAGGCCTCAGAAGCTACGAGCAGTACTTC.

Concerning this clone: This CDR3 is also generated by other DNA sequences in the sample. The chain has TRBV30 and TRBJ2-1; 9 positions match TRBD1. CDR3 size: 13 residues. Germline loops: CDR1 GTSNPN, CDR2 SVGIG (reference sequence). Losses at the gene ends were 4 bases for V and 2 bases for J; bases not matched to a gene: 0. The CDR3 here is CAWNRGPYNEQFF. The CDR3 bases are TGTGCCTGGAACAGGGGGCCCTACAATGAGCAGTTCTTC.

The chain links TRBV5-1 to TRBJ2-2; tentatively, D is TRBD1 (6 bases). The CDR3 is made up of 16 amino acids. Germline-derived CDR1 and CDR2 are SGHRS and YFSETQ. Trimming took 0 bases from V and 0 from J, leaving 9 bases between them. Written as DNA, the CDR3 is TGCGCCAGCAGCTTGGCCGACAGGACGAACACCGGGGAGCTGTTTTTT. Its protein product is CASSLADRTNTGELFF.

This sequence joins TRBV4-2 and TRBJ2-5; TRBD2 might be the D (6 bases). Germline assignment: CDR1 LGHNA and CDR2 YNFKEQ. Trimming stripped 0 bases from V and 7 bases from J, with 6 bases between. The CDR3 runs to 12 residues. CDR3 in DNA: TGTGCCAGCAGCCAAGAGGAGGGGACCCAGTACTTC. Translation gives CASSQEEGTQYF.

The gene calls are TRBV21-1 and TRBJ2-5; no check of the table's D call, TRBD2, against the DNA was made. TRBV21-1 has pseudogene status. The CDR3 is made up of 14 amino acids. The CDR3, as DNA: TGTGCCAGCATTTCGACTAGACTCCAAGAGACCCAGTACTTC. It specifies CASISTRLQETQYF.

The chain employs TRBV9 and TRBJ2-1, with 7 bases lining up with TRBD1. The J segment lost 5 bases and the V segment lost 2 bases, leaving 1 base of the junction unmatched. The CDR3 is 13 residues long. From germline, CDR1 is SGDLS and CDR2 YYNGEE. The DNA for the CDR3 is TGTGCCAGCAGCGTGACAGGGAACAATGAGCAGTTCTTC. Protein: CASSVTGNNEQFF.

The gene calls are TRBV10-3 and TRBJ1-2, with D possibly matching TRBD1 (6 bases). CDR1 ENHRY and CDR2 SYGVKD come from the germline V gene. The V end was cut by 5 bases, the J end by 6 bases, with 13 bases between. The CDR3 extends over 13 amino acids. The CDR3 here is CAISNRVGDGYTF. CDR3 DNA sequence: TGTGCCATCAGTAACAGGGTAGGGGATGGCTACACCTTC.

This chain connects TRBV29-1 to TRBJ1-2; TRBD1 agrees at 12 bases. This CDR3 region has 17 residues. With 7 bases clipped from V and 8 bases from J, the junction kept 20 bases outside the gene matches. Germline CDR1 SQVTM, CDR2 ANQGSEA. This CDR3 is CSAETPTGDRGLKGYTF. DNA for the CDR3: TGCAGCGCCGAAACCCCCACCGGGGACAGGGGGCTGAAAGGCTACACCTTC.

V and J are TRBV6-1 and TRBJ1-6, with D possibly TRBD1 on 5 matching bases. Trimming left V 2 bases short and J 17 bases short, with 13 bases between. Germline CDR1 is MNHNS and CDR2 is SASEGT. This CDR3 is 12 amino acids long. The CDR3 spells CASSEWGVYFHF. The CDR3 DNA is TGTGCCAGCAGTGAATGGGGGGTTTATTTCCACTTT.

The chain is built from TRBV6-5 and TRBJ2-4; D is ambiguous. This CDR3 contains 13 residues. Trimming took off 5 bases at V and 0 bases at J, with 5 bases between the two ends. Per germline, CDR1 MNHEY and CDR2 SVGAGI. CDR3 residues: CASSTLAKNIQYF. CDR3 nucleotides: TGTGCCAGCAGTACATTAGCCAAAAACATTCAGTACTTC.

This rearrangement joins TRBV13 to TRBJ2-7, with 7 bases that match TRBD1. V lost 6 bases, J lost 3 bases, and 11 bases stayed unmatched. This CDR3 comprises 15 residues. Germline V gene lookup returns CDR1 PRHDT and CDR2 FYEKMQ (reference sequence). The CDR3, as DNA: TGTGCCAGCAGTCGAAAAACAGGGGTTCTCTACGAGCAGTACTTC. It specifies CASSRKTGVLYEQYF.

The V gene is TRBV25-1, the J gene TRBJ1-6; D is ambiguous. Looked up from germline, CDR1 is MGHDK and CDR2 is SYGVNS. Between the trimmed V and J ends, which lost 6 bases and 2 bases, there was a span of 11 bases. The CDR3 length is 15 residues. The CDR3 DNA is TGTGCCAGCAGCGCGGGAGGAACCTATAATTCACCCCTCCACTTT. Its protein is CASSAGGTYNSPLHF. Filled out from reference TRBV25-1 and TRBJ1-6, the complete variable domain reads EADIYQTPRYLVIGTGKKITLECSQTMGHDKMYWYQQDPGMELHLIHYSYGVNSTEKGDLSSESTVSRIRTEHFPLTLESARPSHTSQYLCASSAGGTYNSPLHFGNGTRLTVT.

The chain recombines TRBV28 with TRBJ2-7; TRBD2 matches 16 bases. In germline, CDR1 is MDHEN, CDR2 SYDVKM. Germline trimming cut 5 bases from V and 7 bases from J; bases unmatched to any gene: 5. This CDR3 has 15 residues. The CDR3 nucleotides are TGTGCCAGCAGTCCCGGGACTAGCGGGGGGGGTGAGCAGTACTTC. Amino acid sequence: CASSPGTSGGGEQYF.

V usage is TRBV4-3 and J usage is TRBJ1-1, with TRBD1 matching over 11 bases. After removal of 4 bases from V and 3 bases from J, the junction contained 4 bases not matched to a gene. In germline, CDR1 is LGHNA, CDR2 YSLEER. There are 15 residues in the CDR3. DNA of the CDR3: TGCGCCAGCAGCCCTGGGGACAGGGGGTACACTGAAGCTTTCTTT. This gives the protein CASSPGDRGYTEAFF.

The chain links TRBV5-4 to TRBJ1-1; D is possibly TRBD1 (6 bases). V was clipped by 4 bases and J by 1 base, with 14 bases between them. Germline lookup yields CDR1 SGHNT and CDR2 YYREEE (reference sequence). This CDR3 is built from 15 residues. As DNA, the CDR3 is TGTGCCAGCAGCGCGAACAGGGTAGGGAACACTGAAGCTTTCTTT. It translates to CASSANRVGNTEAFF.

The V and J genes are TRBV30 and TRBJ1-2; no reliable D call. V shed 3 bases and J shed 4 bases, with 21 bases lying between them. Per the germline V gene, CDR1 is GTSNPN and CDR2 is SVGIG (reference sequence). The CDR3 length is 16 residues. The CDR3 region has the DNA TGTGCCTGGAGACCGGGTGCGGGAAGTGGGGTCTATGGCTACACCTTC. It yields the protein CAWRPGAGSGVYGYTF.

V and J are TRBV30 and TRBJ2-1, with 9 bases aligning to TRBD1. Trimming cost V 0 bases and J 7 bases; bases outside gene matches: 1. The length of the CDR3 is 13 residues. In germline, CDR1 is GTSNPN, CDR2 SVGIG (reference sequence). CDR3 loop: CAWSVGQGNEQFF. CDR3 nucleotides: TGTGCCTGGAGTGTCGGACAGGGGAATGAGCAGTTCTTC.

The genes are TRBV4-3 and TRBJ1-2, with 7 bases lining up with TRBD1. The CDR3 is made up of 14 amino acids. The V segment lost 9 bases and the J segment 4 bases; nucleotides outside the gene matches: 11. The germline V gene encodes CDR1 LGHNA and CDR2 YSLEER. The CDR3 region is CASRPGTEFYGYTF. The CDR3 region has the DNA TGCGCCAGTCGTCCCGGGACAGAATTCTATGGCTACACCTTC.

The sample holds a few counts of this clone. This chain joins TRBV18 and TRBJ1-1, with 9 bases lining up with TRBD1. The CDR3 contains 15 residues. Germline trimming cut 6 bases from V and 5 bases from J; bases unmatched to any gene: 10. CDR1 and CDR2 from the germline V gene are KGHSH and LQKENI. In nucleotides, the CDR3 is TGTGCCAGCTCCCAAGGACAGGGGAGTTGGACTGAAGCTTTCTTT. Its protein is CASSQGQGSWTEAFF.

The chain couples TRBV28 to TRBJ2-1, with D possibly matching TRBD1 (6 bases). V was trimmed by 7 bases and J by 6 bases, leaving 16 bases between them. Per germline, CDR1 MDHEN and CDR2 SYDVKM. CDR3 length: 14 residues. CDR3 DNA sequence: TGTGCCAGCACCGATCGGGACACGCTCAATGAGCAGTTCTTC. Protein product: CASTDRDTLNEQFF.

This chain connects TRBV7-9 to TRBJ1-4; D not resolved. CDR3 size: 14 residues. Germline CDR1 and CDR2: SEHNR and FQNEAQ (reference sequence). V was clipped by 5 bases and J by 7 bases, with 14 bases between them. CDR3 nucleotides: TGTGCCAGCAGCCCCGCGCGTTTTAGTGAAAAACTGTTTTTT. Protein product: CASSPARFSEKLFF.

This clone showed up just once. The J gene is TRBJ1-1, the V gene TRBV5-1; no firm D call. This CDR3 spans 14 amino acids. Trimming cost V 5 bases and J 4 bases, with 15 bases left between them. Germline CDR1 reads SGHRS; CDR2 reads YFSETQ. CDR3 loop: CASSSLGFGTEAFF. The CDR3 coding sequence is TGCGCCAGCAGTTCACTAGGGTTCGGCACTGAAGCTTTCTTT.

The genes are TRBV5-1 and TRBJ1-4; 10 bases match TRBD1. Looked up from germline, CDR1 is SGHRS and CDR2 is YFSETQ. The CDR3 consists of 14 residues. The junction had 4 bases not matched to a gene; V was cut back by 4 bases and J by 7 bases. The CDR3 coding sequence is TGCGCCAGCAGCAACGGGACAGGGGCTGAAAAACTGTTTTTT. It specifies CASSNGTGAEKLFF.

In its sample, this clone was seen once. The chain is built from TRBV7-9 and TRBJ1-5; 7 bases match TRBD1. The V gene's germline CDR1 is SEHNR and CDR2 FQNEAQ (reference sequence). The CDR3 loop spans 14 amino acids. The junction had 8 bases not matched to a gene; V was cut back by 6 bases and J by 6 bases. CDR3 protein: CASRLEGAGQPQHF. The CDR3 DNA is TGTGCCAGCAGGCTCGAGGGGGCCGGTCAGCCCCAGCATTTT.

This chain connects TRBV27 to TRBJ2-5; tentatively, D is TRBD2 (6 bases). Germline V gives CDR1 MNHEY, CDR2 SMNVEV (reference sequence). V lost 2 bases, J lost 5 bases, and 9 bases lay in between. The CDR3 totals 13 residues. The CDR3 loop reads CASSLREFETQYF. CDR3 nucleotides: TGTGCCAGCAGTTTACGGGAGTTTGAGACCCAGTACTTC.

In this sample, this clone turned up a few times. This chain links TRBV5-1 with TRBJ2-7; D is possibly TRBD2 (6 bases). Per germline, CDR1 SGHRS and CDR2 YFSETQ. V lost 0 bases and J 0 bases, leaving 7 bases between the germline ends. The CDR3 covers 14 residues. CDR3 in amino acids: CASSLAGGSYEQYF. The CDR3 nucleotides read TGCGCCAGCAGCTTGGCCGGGGGCTCCTACGAGCAGTACTTC. The variable domain in full, completed from reference TRBV5-1 and TRBJ2-7, reads KAGVTQTPRYLIKTRGQQVTLSCSPISGHRSVSWYQQTPGQGLQFLFEYFSETQRNKGNFPGRFSGRQFSNSRSEMNVSTLELGDSALYLCASSLAGGSYEQYFGPGTRLTVT.

The rearrangement links TRBV14 to TRBJ2-7; TRBD2 matches 13 bases. Germline V lookup: CDR1 SGHDN, CDR2 FVKESK. The CDR3 has 17 amino acids. The V gene end was trimmed by 0 bases and the J gene end by 3 bases; junction bases not matched to a gene: 5. Here the CDR3 DNA reads TGTGCCAGCAGCCAAGATCGACTAGCGGGGGGAAACTACGAGCAGTACTTC. This codes for CASSQDRLAGGNYEQYF.

The chain carries TRBV5-4 and TRBJ2-3; 7 bases align to TRBD2. Germline CDR1 and CDR2: SGHNT and YYREEE (reference sequence). The CDR3 covers 16 residues. V lost 0 bases and J lost 2; bases outside the gene matches: 6. The DNA for the CDR3 is TGTGCCAGCAGCTTGGCGTCTAGCGGTAACACAGATACGCAGTATTTT. Amino acids: CASSLASSGNTDTQYF.